These 29 T cell receptor beta chains came from one sample sequenced in a study of blood T cell repertoires in COVID-19. The method was immunoSEQ multiplex PCR; TCRdb's version includes in-frame clones alone and lacks a portion of them. The data contain 200,000 to 250,000 clones, approximately 88% of them singletons. The sample consisted of peripheral blood. The receptors stem from a man aged 55 to 70 who had recovered from COVID-19.

This sequence joins TRBV30 and TRBJ2-2; 7 bases are shared with TRBD1. Germline CDR1 reads GTSNPN; CDR2 reads SVGIG (reference sequence). V was pared by 8 bases and J by 4 bases, with 10 bases of the junction left unmatched. This CDR3 has 14 amino acids. The DNA for the CDR3 is TGTGCCCGAACCGGACAGGCAATCACCGGGGAGCTGTTTTTT. Amino acid sequence: CARTGQAITGELFF. Full variable domain (missing parts from reference TRBV30 and TRBJ2-2): SQTIHQWPATLVQPVGSPLSLECTVEGTSNPNLYWYRQAAGRGLQLLFYSVGIGQISSEVPQNLSASRPQDRQFILSSKKLLLSDSGFYLCARTGQAITGELFFGEGSRLTVL.

This rearrangement joins TRBV28 to TRBJ1-1; D is ambiguous. This CDR3 has 12 amino acids. Between the trimmed V and J ends, which lost 3 bases and 4 bases, there was a span of 6 bases. Germline values: CDR1 MDHEN, CDR2 SYDVKM. CDR3 sequence: CASSLAGTEAFF. The CDR3 DNA sequence: TGTGCCAGCAGTTTGGCGGGCACTGAAGCTTTCTTT.

A single count supports this clone. V gene TRBV9 combines with J gene TRBJ2-5; maybe TRBD2 (6 bases). This CDR3 comprises 14 residues. Trimming stripped 5 bases from V and 5 bases from J, with 16 bases between. The germline gives CDR1 SGDLS, CDR2 YYNGEE. The CDR3 DNA sequence: TGTGCCAGCAGTTTGGGCTTGGGGAGGGAGACCCAGTACTTC. Translated, it gives CASSLGLGRETQYF.

The chain is built from TRBV15 and TRBJ1-2, with TRBD1 matching over 7 bases. The germline V gene has CDR1 LNHNV and CDR2 YYDKDF (reference sequence). V gave up 3 bases and J gave up 10 bases; unmatched junction bases: 11. The CDR3 totals 14 residues. CDR3 amino acids: CATSSRETGKDYTF. As DNA, the CDR3 is TGTGCCACCAGCAGCAGGGAGACAGGGAAAGACTACACCTTC.

The J gene is TRBJ2-7, the V gene TRBV7-2, with TRBD2 matching over 8 bases. Germline V gene data show CDR1 as SGHTA and CDR2 as FQGNSA. The CDR3 loop spans 15 amino acids. The trim removed 4 bases at V and 3 bases at J, leaving 8 bases unmatched. This chain's CDR3 is CASSWSGGSHYEQYF. The CDR3 DNA is TGTGCCAGCAGCTGGAGCGGGGGCAGCCACTACGAGCAGTACTTC. Full variable domain (outside the CDR3, taken from reference TRBV7-2 and TRBJ2-7): GAGVSQSPSNKVTEKGKDVELRCDPISGHTALYWYRQSLGQGLEFLIYFQGNSAPDKSGLPSDRFSAERTGGSVSTLTIQRTQQEDSAVYLCASSWSGGSHYEQYFGPGTRLTVT.

This rearrangement joins TRBV27 to TRBJ2-7; TRBD1 matches at 11 bases. The trim removed 6 bases at V and 5 bases at J, leaving 6 bases unmatched. This CDR3 region has 14 residues. Germline CDR1 reads MNHEY; CDR2 reads SMNVEV (reference sequence). In nucleotides, the CDR3 is TGTGCCAGCAGCGAAGGACAGGGGGCCCACGAGCAGTACTTC. As protein: CASSEGQGAHEQYF.

This chain joins TRBV6-5 and TRBJ1-2, with a weak D call TRBD1 (6 bases). Deletions cut 6 bases from V and 3 bases from J, with 11 bases between. The CDR3 contains 13 residues. Per the germline V gene, CDR1 is MNHEY and CDR2 is SVGAGI. The chain's CDR3 is CASRGAGYYGYTF. For the CDR3, the DNA is TGTGCCAGCAGGGGGGCAGGCTACTATGGCTACACCTTC.

This chain links TRBV6-1 with TRBJ1-5; a possible D gene is TRBD1 (6 bases). The CDR3 is 16 amino acids. Germline-derived CDR1 and CDR2 are MNHNS and SASEGT. V lost 2 bases, J lost 5 bases, and 16 bases lay in between. In DNA, the CDR3 is TGTGCCAGCAGTGAAACCTCAGGGGCTAGACATCAGCCCCAGCATTTT. As protein: CASSETSGARHQPQHF.

V gene TRBV9 combines with J gene TRBJ2-3; 7 nucleotides agree with TRBD2. The CDR3 spans 17 residues. The germline gives CDR1 SGDLS, CDR2 YYNGEE. The V and J ends lost 2 bases and 0 bases, in that order; junction bases with no gene match: 9. CDR3 amino acids: CASSVYQSGTSTDTQYF. Written as DNA, the CDR3 is TGTGCCAGCAGCGTCTATCAAAGCGGGACTAGCACAGATACGCAGTATTTT.

The gene calls are TRBV6-6 and TRBJ1-6, with D uncertain. V was shortened by 3 bases and J by 5 bases, with 8 bases between the two germline ends. The CDR3 length is 14 residues. Looked up from germline, CDR1 is MNHNY and CDR2 is SVGAGI (reference sequence). CDR3 in amino acids: CASSYTADNSPLHF. CDR3 sequence (DNA): TGTGCCAGCAGTTATACAGCAGATAATTCACCCCTCCACTTT.

This clone was observed a handful of times. The J gene is TRBJ1-1, the V gene TRBV12-3 or TRBV12-4; no reliable D call. This CDR3 contains 13 residues. V was trimmed by 5 bases and J by 5 bases, leaving 12 bases between them. The CDR3 nucleotides are TGTGCCAGCAGTAAACGGGAGGGTACTGAAGCTTTCTTT. The encoded protein is CASSKREGTEAFF.

The V and J genes are TRBV7-8 and TRBJ1-4; D is undetermined. The CDR3 has 14 amino acids. Germline lookup yields CDR1 SGHVS and CDR2 FQNEAQ. Trimming took 1 base from V and 5 from J, leaving 8 bases between them. CDR3 loop: CASSLVALNEKLFF. The CDR3 nucleotides read TGTGCCAGCAGCTTAGTGGCCCTGAATGAAAAACTGTTTTTT.

This chain connects TRBV4-2 to TRBJ1-2; possible D gene TRBD1, 6 bases. This CDR3 has 15 amino acids. The V gene lost 0 bases and the J gene lost 13 bases, with 21 bases spanning the gap. Germline lookup yields CDR1 LGHNA and CDR2 YNFKEQ. The CDR3 sequence: CASSQEWGTPSLITF. Written as DNA, the CDR3 is TGTGCCAGCAGCCAAGAATGGGGGACACCCTCCCTAATCACCTTC.

The chain has TRBV27 and TRBJ1-6; TRBD1 matches 8 bases. V lost 5 bases and J lost 8; bases outside the gene matches: 8. There are 15 residues in the CDR3. The germline V gene has CDR1 MNHEY and CDR2 SMNVEV (reference sequence). The CDR3 is CASSQRQGLDSPLHF. The CDR3 DNA reads TGTGCCAGCAGTCAAAGACAGGGGTTGGATTCACCCCTCCACTTT.

The chain combines TRBV7-3 with TRBJ1-1; no definite D call. The CDR3 loop spans 13 amino acids. The V gene's germline CDR1 is SGHTA and CDR2 FQGTGA. Between the trimmed V and J ends, which lost 1 base and 1 base, there was a span of 4 bases. CDR3 residues: CASSLMANTEAFF. CDR3 coding DNA: TGTGCCAGCAGCTTAATGGCGAACACTGAAGCTTTCTTT.

The chain couples TRBV5-6 to TRBJ2-7, with D perhaps TRBD1 (7 bases). CDR3 length equals 14 residues. V was cut by 3 bases and J by 4 bases, with 14 bases left in between. CDR1 and CDR2 from the germline V gene are SGHDT and YYEEEE. The CDR3 DNA sequence: TGTGCCAGCAGCTGGAGGAGGGGGCTATACGAGCAGTACTTC. Its protein product is CASSWRRGLYEQYF. Variable domain in full (rest from reference TRBV5-6 and TRBJ2-7): DAGVTQSPTHLIKTRGQQVTLRCSPKSGHDTVSWYQQALGQGPQFIFQYYEEEERQRGNFPDRFSGHQFPNYSSELNVNALLLGDSALYLCASSWRRGLYEQYFGPGTRLTVT.

The chain couples TRBV3-1 (or the pseudogene TRBV3-2) to TRBJ2-3, with D perhaps TRBD2 (5 bases). V was cut by 2 bases and J by 1 base, with 19 bases left in between. Germline loops: CDR1 LGHDT, CDR2 YNNKEL (reference sequence). The CDR3 runs 18 residues. In DNA form, the CDR3 reads TGTGCCAGCAGCCAATGGTCGCGGGTGGGGATCCGCACAGATACGCAGTATTTT. Translation: CASSQWSRVGIRTDTQYF.

The J gene is TRBJ1-2, the V gene TRBV5-1; a weak D match, TRBD1 (6 bases). The germline CDR1 and CDR2 sequences are SGHRS and YFSETQ. Trimming took 2 bases from V and 8 from J, leaving 16 bases between them. This CDR3 is built from 14 residues. CDR3 loop: CASSLSGTTKGYTF. The CDR3 DNA reads TGCGCCAGCAGCTTATCCGGGACAACGAAAGGCTACACCTTC. Variable domain in full (rest from reference TRBV5-1 and TRBJ1-2): KAGVTQTPRYLIKTRGQQVTLSCSPISGHRSVSWYQQTPGQGLQFLFEYFSETQRNKGNFPGRFSGRQFSNSRSEMNVSTLELGDSALYLCASSLSGTTKGYTFGSGTRLTVV.

The CDR3 DNA sequence: TGTGCCAGCAGTCCCGTAGCCACCTACTATGGCTACACCTTC. The encoded protein is CASSPVATYYGYTF. The genes are TRBV28 and TRBJ1-2; unclear D gene. Germline V gene data show CDR1 as MDHEN and CDR2 as SYDVKM. V lost 5 bases and J 3 bases, leaving 13 bases between the germline ends. The CDR3 covers 14 residues.

This clone turned up a few times. The chain carries TRBV2 and TRBJ2-3, with D possibly TRBD2 on 6 matching bases. CDR1 is SNHLY and CDR2 is FYNNEI in the germline V gene. V dropped 7 bases and J dropped 6 bases, with 14 bases sitting between them. This CDR3 has 13 residues. Written as DNA, the CDR3 is TGTGCCAGCATTGGAACTAGCTGGGATACGCAGTATTTT. Its translation: CASIGTSWDTQYF.

This chain uses TRBV9 with TRBJ2-7, with TRBD2 matching 8 bases. J gave up 7 bases and V 4 bases, and 7 bases lay outside the gene matches. The CDR3 runs 13 residues. Germline CDR1 and CDR2: SGDLS and YYNGEE. CDR3 in amino acids: CASSLQVAGEQYF. In DNA, the CDR3 is TGTGCCAGCAGCCTTCAGGTAGCGGGGGAGCAGTACTTC.

J is TRBJ1-1 and V is TRBV6-5, with a possible D match to TRBD1 (5 bases). The CDR3 contains 14 residues. Per germline, CDR1 MNHEY and CDR2 SVGAGI. V lost 5 bases to trimming and J lost 3 bases, with 13 bases between them. CDR3 DNA sequence: TGTGCCAGCAGTCTCGACAGTCTTTACACTGAAGCTTTCTTT. It translates to CASSLDSLYTEAFF.

This chain joins TRBV6-2 or TRBV6-3 and TRBJ1-5; maybe TRBD1 (5 bases). With 4 bases removed from V and 2 bases from J, the gap between germline ends came to 9 bases. Germline V gene lookup returns CDR1 MNHEY and CDR2 SVGEGT. CDR3 size: 14 residues. CDR3 DNA sequence: TGTGCCAGCAGTTTGAAAGGGGGCAATCAGCCCCAGCATTTT. Protein: CASSLKGGNQPQHF.

The chain employs TRBV5-1 and TRBJ2-5, with a tentative D call TRBD2 (6 bases). Germline CDR1 is SGHRS and CDR2 is YFSETQ. V was clipped by 6 bases and J by 5 bases, with 17 bases between them. The CDR3 contains 14 residues. The CDR3 spells CASTTIGGGETQYF. The DNA of the CDR3 is TGCGCCAGCACTACTATCGGGGGTGGGGAGACCCAGTACTTC. Together with reference TRBV5-1 and TRBJ2-5, the CDR3 gives the full variable domain: KAGVTQTPRYLIKTRGQQVTLSCSPISGHRSVSWYQQTPGQGLQFLFEYFSETQRNKGNFPGRFSGRQFSNSRSEMNVSTLELGDSALYLCASTTIGGGETQYFGPGTRLLVL.

CDR3 coding DNA: TGTGCCAGCAGCTTAGTTGGGCTTGCGGAGACCCAGTACTTC. The encoded protein is CASSLVGLAETQYF. The chain joins TRBV7-9 to TRBJ2-5; the D is unclear. Trimming took 1 base from V and 5 from J, leaving 11 bases between them. CDR1 is SEHNR and CDR2 is FQNEAQ in the germline V gene (reference sequence). This CDR3 is built from 14 residues.

The V gene is TRBV6-5, the J gene TRBJ2-1; TRBD2 is a possible D gene (5 bases). The CDR3 totals 11 residues. The germline V gene encodes CDR1 MNHEY and CDR2 SVGAGI. The V and J ends lost 10 bases and 7 bases respectively, with 11 bases between them. CDR3: CATLALNEQFF. For the CDR3, the DNA is TGTGCCACTTTAGCGTTGAATGAGCAGTTCTTC.

The rearrangement links TRBV12-3 or TRBV12-4 to TRBJ2-5; D remains unclear. CDR3 length equals 13 residues. Trimming took off 6 bases at V and 0 bases at J, with 8 bases between the two ends. The DNA of the CDR3 is TGTGCCAGCAGCCAAGACAACCAAGAGACCCAGTACTTC. Translation: CASSQDNQETQYF.

The chain links TRBV15 to TRBJ2-7; the D gene is possibly TRBD1 (6 bases). The CDR3 is 16 residues long. The V gene lost 0 bases and the J gene lost 1 base, with 13 bases spanning the gap. Looked up from germline, CDR1 is LNHNV and CDR2 is YYDKDF (reference sequence). The CDR3 sequence: CATSRDQAGASYEQYF. CDR3 DNA sequence: TGTGCCACCAGCAGAGATCAGGCAGGGGCATCCTACGAGCAGTACTTC.

This chain connects TRBV7-2 to TRBJ2-7, with TRBD1 matching over 10 bases. The CDR3 runs 15 residues. Germline CDR1 SGHTA, CDR2 FQGNSA. The V segment lost 1 base and the J segment 2 bases; nucleotides outside the gene matches: 2. In nucleotides, the CDR3 is TGTGCCAGCAGCTTAGGCGGGACAGGGGCCTACGAGCAGTACTTC. Translating gives CASSLGGTGAYEQYF.